This T cell receptor (beta chain) was identified during a study of long-term antiretroviral therapy in people with HIV (dated by TCRdb to between 2021 and 2022). Notes on the research overall: The earliest samples were collected roughly a decade before the 2015 WHO recommendation for immediate ART, at a time when ART was usually postponed until CD4 counts fell. A retrospective serial study tested whether changes in peripheral blood TRB repertoire composition and diversity were associated with ART initiation and durable HIV suppression. A total of over 150 cryopreserved PBMC samples came from 25 to 30 adults with confirmed HIV infection and were collected serially over a mean of about 6 years (range 1-12). Of the roughly 30 participants with HIV, some 12 were female. No cross-contamination during QIAcube processing was shown when test extractions of a monoclonal T-cell line were performed alongside 33 polyclonal samples. The paper's findings and limits, for the study overall: Inferences about post-ART repertoire changes were limited because no data were available on ART adherence, viral resistance or therapy changes. Starting ART was linked to a significant rise in TRB diversity, yet even after long-term ART the diversity remained significantly lower than in transplant donor controls. Because pre-ART samples had limited cell numbers, profiling was done on unsorted PBMC rather than on sorted CD4+ and CD8+ T cells. Since PBMC availability was limited, sequencing covered only the TCR beta chain, with no alpha chain pairing. At every time point, the repertoire was dominated by expanded TRB clones first identified before ART initiation, although this dominance fluctuated and, in many PLHIV, declined after ART. Samples dated from about 2003 to 2018, and the ART regimens used may be less effective than current ones. HIV repertoires had narrower CDR3 length ranges than controls, and the network structure suggested an antigen-experienced repertoire that shifted only slightly toward naive after ART.

To be included, a participant needed at least one PBMC sample from before ART initiation plus at least two post-ART samples. Every participant with HIV received treatment in the United States of America. Before DNA extraction, cryopreserved samples of about 1-10 million PBMC were thawed and washed. At the time of the earliest PBMC sample, participants with HIV were aged between 23 and 54 years. Each participant contributed PBMC samples from 1-4 timepoints before ART initiation and 2-8 timepoints after ART initiation, with a median of 7 samples. Serial HIV viral load, CD4+ T-cell count, ART history and demographic data were obtained for every participant. Genomic DNA was extracted from unsorted PBMC with a Qiagen kit on a QIAcube, processed in batches of 12 samples. About this clone: It has no known antigen specificity. No base quality values were provided; no much bigger clone lies one nucleotide off.

The CDR3 measures 13 amino acids from cysteine to phenylalanine. Here the CDR3 DNA is all that survives: 39 bases in frame from base 1. The CDR1 and CDR2 encoded by the germline V gene (reference sequence) are MNHEY and SMNVEV. The germline V end is reduced by 2 bases and the J end by 3 bases; junction bases left unmatched: 0. The immunoSEQ hsTCRB v3.0 assay was used at survey level resolution to sequence the TRB variable region. The target sequencing depth for TRB was roughly 40,000-50,000 T-cell genomes per sample. TRB libraries were pooled and sequenced on an Illumina MiSeq using a v3 150-cycle kit. The paper's processing steps were these. Analysis of repertoires was carried out in R inside a reproducible Nextflow workflow spanning QC, data transformation and analysis. Custom analyses were implemented in LymphoSeq2, an R package for AIRR-Seq data exploration. After excluding a few samples that yielded fewer than 5000 total TRB sequences, 188 HIV repertoires remained for analysis. Among the 170 to 200 HIV repertoires that were kept, roughly 58 were collected before ART initiation and 120 to 140 were collected after ART initiation. Repertoires were downsampled to 5000 TRB nucleotide sequences, with summary statistics averaged over 100 downsampling iterations. TRB sequences were retained for analysis only if CDR3 regions of at least seven amino acids were present. A Shannon entropy-derived clonality score and the Gini coefficient were used to measure diversity. In the repertoire networks, any two of the top 5000 CDR3 amino acid sequences were linked whenever the two sequences differed by an edit distance of one. For TRB CDR3 amino acid sequences, GLIPH2 was used to predict antigen specificity groups and MHC restriction. To flag known associations with CMV, EBV, HIV or tissue antigens, CDR3 amino acid sequences were compared against VDJdb and McPAS-TCR. Pre-ART, post-ART and control groups were compared with Wilcoxon signed-rank tests and Holm-Bonferroni correction. The source is immuneACCESS, and TCRdb retained only in-frame sequences with V and J called. Part of the clones is not carried over; for the studies checked, unresolved V genes explain less than half of this, and the remainder is unexplained. The D gene and trimming were derived from the DNA, and the V and J assignments and clone size from that table. This sample is represented by around 6,700 clones; roughly 88% of them were singletons. The ten biggest clones cover 3% of the sample.

The sequence derives from a woman aged 50 to 60 with HIV. The sample consisted of unsorted PBMCs, taken 3.7 years after starting antiretroviral therapy. The sequence links TRBV27 to TRBJ1-2; TRBD1 fits 7 bases in the junction. The sequenced DNA: TGTGCCAGCAGTTTAACAGGGGACTATGGCTACACCTTC. Its protein product is CASSLTGDYGYTF.